These 7 T cell receptor beta chains came from one sample sequenced in a study of blood T cell repertoires in COVID-19. Using immunoSEQ multiplex PCR, the repertoire was profiled, and TCRdb retains in-frame clones only, with some absent. This table has about 120,000 clones, 85% appearing once. The sample taken for sequencing was peripheral blood. The receptors come from a man at least 80 years old with acute or convalescent COVID-19.

The rearrangement uses TRBV3-1 (or the pseudogene TRBV3-2) and TRBJ2-2; D might be TRBD1 (5 bases). The CDR3 has 14 amino acids. Germline values: CDR1 LGHDT, CDR2 YNNKEL (reference sequence). V lost 6 bases to trimming and J lost 6 bases, with 14 bases between them. The CDR3 sequence: CASRHSQGAGELFF. In DNA form, the CDR3 reads TGTGCCAGCAGACATAGCCAGGGTGCCGGGGAGCTGTTTTTT.

The chain has TRBV12-3 or TRBV12-4 and TRBJ1-1; D perhaps matches TRBD1 (6 bases). The CDR3 runs to 13 residues. Trimming stripped 2 bases from V and 10 bases from J, with 14 bases between. CDR3 protein: CASSLTQDSRAFF. The DNA of the CDR3 is TGTGCCAGCAGTTTAACCCAGGACAGCAGAGCTTTCTTT.

The J gene is TRBJ2-5, the V gene TRBV27, with TRBD1 as a possible D gene (5 bases). From germline, CDR1 is MNHEY and CDR2 SMNVEV (reference sequence). This CDR3 has 17 residues. Trimming took 4 bases from V and 1 from J, leaving 19 bases between them. The CDR3 sequence is CASSSRAVRQFQETQYF. CDR3 nucleotides: TGTGCCAGCAGTTCACGGGCCGTCAGACAGTTCCAAGAGACCCAGTACTTC.

The V gene is TRBV24-1, the J gene TRBJ1-4, with 7 bases aligning to TRBD1. This CDR3 comprises 16 residues. From germline, CDR1 is KGHDR and CDR2 SFDVKD. V lost 2 bases and J lost 3; bases outside the gene matches: 5. In nucleotides, the CDR3 is TGTGCCACCAGTGATTGGACAGGCGAGGCTAATGAAAAACTGTTTTTT. It specifies CATSDWTGEANEKLFF.

The chain recombines TRBV24-1 with TRBJ1-2; 7 positions match TRBD1. The germline V gene has CDR1 KGHDR and CDR2 SFDVKD. Losses at the gene ends were 3 bases for V and 5 bases for J; bases not matched to a gene: 2. This CDR3 is 13 amino acids long. The CDR3 sequence: CATSDADRYGYTF. The DNA for the CDR3 is TGTGCCACCAGTGATGCGGACAGGTATGGCTACACCTTC.

This clone was seen only once. J is TRBJ1-5 and V is TRBV19; maybe TRBD1 (6 bases). Germline CDR1 LNHDA, CDR2 SQIVND (reference sequence). Trimming removed 5 bases from V and 2 bases from J, with 16 bases in between. This CDR3 has 16 amino acids. CDR3 DNA sequence: TGTGCCAGTAGTTACGACAGGAGACGAGGCAATCAGCCCCAGCATTTT. It translates to CASSYDRRRGNQPQHF.

The V call is TRBV6-1, the J call TRBJ2-5; TRBD1 agrees at 10 bases. CDR1 MNHNS and CDR2 SASEGT come from the germline V gene. The V segment lost 0 bases and the J segment 5 bases; nucleotides outside the gene matches: 12. The CDR3 runs 18 residues. The CDR3: CASSEAPLTGGWYETQYF. The CDR3 DNA follows: TGTGCCAGCAGTGAAGCCCCCCTGACAGGGGGCTGGTATGAGACCCAGTACTTC.